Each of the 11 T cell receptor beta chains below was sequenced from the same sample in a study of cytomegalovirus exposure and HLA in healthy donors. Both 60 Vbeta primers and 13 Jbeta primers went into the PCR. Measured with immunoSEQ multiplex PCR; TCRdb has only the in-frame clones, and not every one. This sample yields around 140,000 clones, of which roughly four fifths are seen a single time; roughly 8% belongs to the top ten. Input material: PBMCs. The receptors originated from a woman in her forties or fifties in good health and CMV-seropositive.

This CDR3 reads CASSLAGDALHF. The CDR3 DNA is TGTGCCAGCAGCTTGGCGGGGGATGCCCTCCACTTT. This chain connects TRBV5-4 to TRBJ1-6; the D gene is possibly TRBD1 (5 bases). CDR3 length: 12 amino acids. Germline V CDR1 and CDR2: SGHNT, YYREEE (reference sequence). Trimming shortened V by 0 bases and J by 14 bases, and 9 bases separated the two germline ends.

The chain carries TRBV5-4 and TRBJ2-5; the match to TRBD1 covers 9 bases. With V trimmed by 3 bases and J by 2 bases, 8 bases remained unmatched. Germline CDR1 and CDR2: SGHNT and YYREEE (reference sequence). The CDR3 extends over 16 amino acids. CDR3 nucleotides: TGTGCCAGCAGCTCGGACAGGGGAGGGGGGCAAGAGACCCAGTACTTC. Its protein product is CASSSDRGGGQETQYF. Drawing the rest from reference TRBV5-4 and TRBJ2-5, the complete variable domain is ETGVTQSPTHLIKTRGQQVTLRCSSQSGHNTVSWYQQALGQGPQFIFQYYREEENGRGNFPPRFSGLQFPNYSSELNVNALELDDSALYLCASSSDRGGGQETQYFGPGTRLLVL.

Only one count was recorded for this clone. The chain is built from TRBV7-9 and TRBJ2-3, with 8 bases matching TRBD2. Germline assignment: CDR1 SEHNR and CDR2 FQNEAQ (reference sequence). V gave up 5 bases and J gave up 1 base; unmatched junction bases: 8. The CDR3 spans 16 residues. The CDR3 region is CASSPAGGLGTDTQYF. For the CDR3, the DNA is TGTGCCAGCAGCCCGGCGGGAGGCCTTGGCACAGATACGCAGTATTTT.

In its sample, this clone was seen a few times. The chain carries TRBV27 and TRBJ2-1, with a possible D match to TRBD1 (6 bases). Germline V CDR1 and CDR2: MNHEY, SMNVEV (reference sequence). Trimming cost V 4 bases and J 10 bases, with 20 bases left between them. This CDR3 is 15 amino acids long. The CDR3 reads CASSSWAQGLDEQFF. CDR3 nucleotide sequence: TGTGCCAGCAGTTCTTGGGCACAGGGTCTTGACGAGCAGTTCTTC.

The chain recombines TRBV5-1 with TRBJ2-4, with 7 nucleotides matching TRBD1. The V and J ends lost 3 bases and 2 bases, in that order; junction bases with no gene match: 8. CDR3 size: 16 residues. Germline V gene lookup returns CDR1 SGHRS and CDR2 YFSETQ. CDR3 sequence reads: CASSSTGDTTKNIQYF. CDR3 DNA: TGCGCCAGCAGCTCAACAGGGGACACCACCAAAAACATTCAGTACTTC.

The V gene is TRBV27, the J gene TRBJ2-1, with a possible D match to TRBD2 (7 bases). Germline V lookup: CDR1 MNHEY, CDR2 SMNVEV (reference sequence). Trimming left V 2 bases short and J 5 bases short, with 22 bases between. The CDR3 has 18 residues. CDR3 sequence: CASSLAGAHLSTHNEQFF. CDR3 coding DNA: TGTGCCAGCAGTTTAGCGGGGGCCCACCTATCAACCCACAATGAGCAGTTCTTC.

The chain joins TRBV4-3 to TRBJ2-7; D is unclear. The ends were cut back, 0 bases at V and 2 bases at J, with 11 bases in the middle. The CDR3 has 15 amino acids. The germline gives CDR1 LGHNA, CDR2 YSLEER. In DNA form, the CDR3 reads TGCGCCAGCAGCCAAGAAAGGAACAGAGCCTACGAGCAGTACTTC. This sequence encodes CASSQERNRAYEQYF.

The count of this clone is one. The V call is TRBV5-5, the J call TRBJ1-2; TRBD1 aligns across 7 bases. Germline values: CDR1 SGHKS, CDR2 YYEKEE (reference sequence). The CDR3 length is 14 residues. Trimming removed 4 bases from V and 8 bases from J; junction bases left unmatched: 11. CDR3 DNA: TGTGCCAGCAGCCCTGGAGGGGACAGTCCAGGCTACACCTTC. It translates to CASSPGGDSPGYTF.

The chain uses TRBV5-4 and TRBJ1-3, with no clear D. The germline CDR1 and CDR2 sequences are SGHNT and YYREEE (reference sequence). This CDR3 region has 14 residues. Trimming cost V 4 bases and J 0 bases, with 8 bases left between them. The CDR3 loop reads CASSQRSSGNTIYF. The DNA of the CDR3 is TGTGCCAGCAGCCAACGGAGCTCTGGAAACACCATATATTTT.

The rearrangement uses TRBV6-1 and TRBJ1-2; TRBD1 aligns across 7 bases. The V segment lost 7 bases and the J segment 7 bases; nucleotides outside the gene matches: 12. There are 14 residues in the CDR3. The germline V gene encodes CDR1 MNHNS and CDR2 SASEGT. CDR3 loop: CASIFSGGGGGYTF. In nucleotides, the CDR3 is TGTGCCAGCATTTTTTCAGGGGGAGGAGGTGGCTACACCTTC.

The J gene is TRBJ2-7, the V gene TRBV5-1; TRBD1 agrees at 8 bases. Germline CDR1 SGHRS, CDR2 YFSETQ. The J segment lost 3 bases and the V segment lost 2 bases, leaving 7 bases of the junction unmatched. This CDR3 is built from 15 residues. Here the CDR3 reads CASSLLTGGNYEQYF. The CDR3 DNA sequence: TGCGCCAGCAGCTTATTAACAGGGGGGAACTACGAGCAGTACTTC.